This T cell receptor beta chain was recorded in a study of blood T cell repertoires in COVID-19. In the study overall: Samples came from the United States, Italy and Spain, spanning acute and convalescent COVID-19. From T cells, B-cell-depleted T cells, or PBMCs came the material, which was cDNA or gDNA.

Assay: immunoSEQ multiplex PCR; the TCRdb copy retains only in-frame clones and omits some. This repertoire shows about 150,000 clones, roughly nine tenths found once; its top ten account for approximately 4%. V lost 8 bases and J 9 bases, leaving 10 bases between the germline ends. The CDR3 extends over 11 amino acids. Germline assignment: CDR1 MNHEY and CDR2 SVGAGI. The chain is built from TRBV6-5 and TRBJ2-2; possible D gene TRBD2, 5 bases. The sequenced sample was peripheral blood. The TCR originated in a woman in her 70s with acute or convalescent COVID-19. The CDR3 DNA follows: TGTGCCAGCCGCTCTAGCCGGGAGCTGTTTTTT. This gives the protein CASRSSRELFF.